A selection of T cell receptor beta chains follows, all from one sample in a study of TIL therapy for anti-PD-1-resistant metastatic lung cancer. TCRdb's table, derived via immunoSEQ multiplex PCR, lists solely in-frame clones and lacks some. The top ten clones hold 7% to 8.5% of a sample with about 7,200 clones, 74% of them seen once. Sequences were derived from tumor tissue, sampled at baseline. These receptors all come from a person between 25 and 79 years old with non-small cell lung cancer. The CDR3 runs from the conserved cysteine through the conserved F or W. Each record gives: J gene, clone size, V gene, D gene, CDR3 protein, CDR3 DNA. A D gene is named only where the DNA matches it firmly. Rows may omit the clone size; those that give it use once, few, many or a size class.

j_call: TRBJ2-1; clone_size: -; v_call: TRBV2; d_call: -; cdr3_aa: CASSDLGGPSYNEQFF; cdr3_nt: TGTGCCAGCAGTGATCTCGGGGGACCCTCCTACAATGAGCAGTTCTTC
j_call: TRBJ1-1; clone_size: few; v_call: TRBV5-1; d_call: -; cdr3_aa: CASSLGDVNTEAFF; cdr3_nt: TGCGCCAGCAGCTTGGGGGACGTAAACACTGAAGCTTTCTTT
j_call: TRBJ2-7; clone_size: -; v_call: TRBV6-4; d_call: TRBD1; cdr3_aa: CASSDLPGQGANEQYF; cdr3_nt: TGTGCCAGCAGTGACTTACCGGGACAGGGGGCCAACGAGCAGTACTTC
j_call: TRBJ2-7; clone_size: -; v_call: TRBV5-1; d_call: TRBD1; cdr3_aa: CASSPAPTGGPREQYF; cdr3_nt: TGCGCCAGCAGCCCCGCCCCGACAGGGGGGCCTCGGGAGCAGTACTTC
j_call: TRBJ2-1; clone_size: once; v_call: TRBV11-2; d_call: -; cdr3_aa: CASSLIQSEGQFF; cdr3_nt: TGTGCCAGCAGCTTAATACAGTCTGAAGGGCAGTTCTTC
j_call: TRBJ1-1; clone_size: -; v_call: TRBV2; d_call: TRBD1; cdr3_aa: CASLNTGTGGKAFF; cdr3_nt: TGTGCCAGTCTCAACACCGGGACAGGGGGCAAAGCTTTCTTT
j_call: TRBJ1-1; clone_size: -; v_call: TRBV5-1; d_call: -; cdr3_aa: CASSLVGPRATEAFF; cdr3_nt: TGCGCCAGCAGCTTGGTCGGACCTAGGGCGACTGAAGCTTTCTTT
j_call: TRBJ1-2; clone_size: few; v_call: TRBV11-2; d_call: -; cdr3_aa: CASSRDGYTF; cdr3_nt: TGTGCCAGCAGCAGGGATGGCTACACCTTC
j_call: TRBJ1-1; clone_size: -; v_call: TRBV28; d_call: TRBD1; cdr3_aa: CASSLGDRGMTEAFF; cdr3_nt: TGTGCCAGCAGTTTGGGCGACAGGGGGATGACTGAAGCTTTCTTT
j_call: TRBJ1-5; clone_size: -; v_call: TRBV14; d_call: TRBD1; cdr3_aa: CASSRRNRDRHYSNQPQHF; cdr3_nt: TGTGCCAGCAGCCGAAGAAACCGGGACAGACACTATAGCAATCAGCCCCAGCATTTT
j_call: TRBJ1-5; clone_size: -; v_call: TRBV28; d_call: TRBD1; cdr3_aa: CASTLSGGGQPQHF; cdr3_nt: TGTGCCAGCACCCTATCAGGGGGCGGGCAGCCCCAGCATTTT
j_call: TRBJ2-2; clone_size: -; v_call: TRBV2; d_call: -; cdr3_aa: CASSGQTGELFF; cdr3_nt: TGTGCCAGCAGCGGACAAACCGGGGAGCTGTTTTTT
j_call: TRBJ2-7; clone_size: medium-sized; v_call: TRBV28; d_call: -; cdr3_aa: CASSRTGTKRGEQYF; cdr3_nt: TGTGCCAGCAGTCGAACCGGGACCAAAAGAGGCGAGCAGTACTTC
j_call: TRBJ2-1; clone_size: -; v_call: TRBV27; d_call: TRBD2; cdr3_aa: CASSRPGLAGSEQFF; cdr3_nt: TGTGCCAGCAGCAGGCCGGGACTAGCGGGGTCTGAGCAGTTCTTC
j_call: TRBJ2-7; clone_size: -; v_call: TRBV14; d_call: -; cdr3_aa: CASSTAIPGGFYEQYF; cdr3_nt: TGTGCCAGCAGCACCGCGATTCCGGGCGGATTCTACGAGCAGTACTTC
j_call: TRBJ2-7; clone_size: -; v_call: TRBV5-1; d_call: -; cdr3_aa: CASSLGGGSYEQYF; cdr3_nt: TGCGCCAGCAGCTTGGGTGGGGGGTCCTACGAGCAGTACTTC
j_call: TRBJ1-4; clone_size: -; v_call: TRBV6-5; d_call: -; cdr3_aa: CASSLTGYEKLFF; cdr3_nt: TGTGCCAGCAGCTTAACAGGGTACGAAAAACTGTTTTTT
j_call: TRBJ2-3; clone_size: once; v_call: TRBV11-2; d_call: TRBD1; cdr3_aa: CASSLGTGVEDTQYF; cdr3_nt: TGTGCCAGCAGCTTAGGGACAGGGGTGGAAGATACGCAGTATTTT